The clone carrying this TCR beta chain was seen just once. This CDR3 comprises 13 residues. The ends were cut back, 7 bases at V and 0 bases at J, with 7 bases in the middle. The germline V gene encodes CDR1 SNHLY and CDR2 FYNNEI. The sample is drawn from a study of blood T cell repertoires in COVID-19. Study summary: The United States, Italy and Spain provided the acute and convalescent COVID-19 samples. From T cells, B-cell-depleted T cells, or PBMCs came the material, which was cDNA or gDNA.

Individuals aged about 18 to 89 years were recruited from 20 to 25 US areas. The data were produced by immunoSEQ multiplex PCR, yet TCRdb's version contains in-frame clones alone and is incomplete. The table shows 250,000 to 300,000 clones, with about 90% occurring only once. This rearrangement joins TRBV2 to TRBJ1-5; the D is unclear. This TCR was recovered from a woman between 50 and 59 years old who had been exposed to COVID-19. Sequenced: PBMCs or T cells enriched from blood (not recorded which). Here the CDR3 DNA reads TGTGCCAGCAAAACAGATAGCAATCAGCCCCAGCATTTT. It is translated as CASKTDSNQPQHF.